This entry is about one T cell receptor (beta chain). These data originate in a study of blood T cell repertoires in COVID-19. On the study more broadly: From T cells, B-cell-depleted T cells, or PBMCs came the material, which was cDNA or gDNA.

The authors' processing: Reference gene primer amplification gave nucleated cell count estimates. Only in-frame clones appear in the TCRdb table, and some are missing; sequencing was by immunoSEQ multiplex PCR. That table furnishes V, J and clone size, whereas the DNA furnished D and trimming. The sample lists about 100,000 clones; about 77% were seen once. The sequence derives from a woman between 65 and 79 years old with acute or convalescent COVID-19. Input material: peripheral blood.

CDR3: CASSPGDRDNSPLHF. The CDR3 DNA is TGTGCCAGCAGCCCGGGGGACAGAGATAATTCACCCCTCCACTTT. The V gene is TRBV11-2, the J gene TRBJ1-6; 7 nucleotides match TRBD1. This CDR3 spans 15 amino acids. With V trimmed by 5 bases and J by 5 bases, 6 bases remained unmatched. Germline V CDR1 and CDR2: SGHAT, FQNNGV.